A single sample is the source of the 5 T cell receptor beta chains below, sequenced in a study of T cell clonotyping in hematopoietic cell transplantation. Profiled with immunoSEQ multiplex PCR; TCRdb holds only in-frame clones, not every one. This table holds tens of thousands of clones, around 84% found once. Time point here: recipient sample about 28 days before transplant, after cytoreduction. The sample in question was peripheral blood mononuclear cells, obtained before stem cell transplant. Source of these receptors: a man in his sixties with acute myeloid leukemia. Some clones in this sample may be carry-over from other donors' samples.

This chain links TRBV7-2 with TRBJ2-1; TRBD1 might be the D (5 bases). CDR3 length equals 13 residues. The V end lost 3 bases, the J end lost 6 bases, and 9 bases lay between the germline ends. The germline V gene encodes CDR1 SGHTA and CDR2 FQGNSA. The CDR3 loop reads CASSFSTVNEQFF. As DNA, the CDR3 is TGTGCCAGCAGCTTTTCGACAGTCAATGAGCAGTTCTTC.

The chain couples TRBV7-9 to TRBJ1-1, with TRBD1 as a possible D gene (6 bases). The V gene lost 5 bases and the J gene lost 6 bases, with 16 bases spanning the gap. The CDR3 length is 14 residues. The germline V gene encodes CDR1 SEHNR and CDR2 FQNEAQ (reference sequence). The CDR3 coding sequence is TGTGCCAGCAGCGTCCGGGACACCGCACCTGAAGCTTTCTTT. Its translation is CASSVRDTAPEAFF.

About this clone itself: This specimen includes other DNA sequences encoding the same CDR3. The rearrangement links TRBV19 to TRBJ1-5; possibly TRBD1 for D (6 bases). Germline CDR1 LNHDA, CDR2 SQIVND (reference sequence). The CDR3 contains 13 residues. With 5 bases removed from V and 4 bases from J, the gap between germline ends came to 9 bases. The CDR3, as DNA: TGTGCCAGTAGTGAACAGGGAAATCAGCCCCAGCATTTT. Protein sequence: CASSEQGNQPQHF.

The V and J genes are TRBV27 and TRBJ2-3; 11 bases agree with TRBD1. The CDR3 totals 16 residues. Germline V lookup: CDR1 MNHEY, CDR2 SMNVEV (reference sequence). Trimming cost V 6 bases and J 4 bases; bases outside gene matches: 9. CDR3 DNA sequence: TGTGCCAGCAGCCGGGCTCCGGGACAGGGGGCAGATACGCAGTATTTT. Protein sequence: CASSRAPGQGADTQYF.

The chain is built from TRBV7-9 and TRBJ2-7, with no clear D. The CDR3 sequence is 14 residues long. Germline V gene sequence: CDR1 SEHNR, CDR2 FQNEAQ (reference sequence). Trimming took 6 bases from V and 5 from J, leaving 17 bases between them. For the CDR3, the DNA is TGTGCCAGCAGATCTAGTCTGAATTCGGACGAGCAGTACTTC. Its translation is CASRSSLNSDEQYF.